These T cell receptor beta chains were read from a single sample in a study of blood T cell repertoires in COVID-19. The method was immunoSEQ multiplex PCR; TCRdb's version includes in-frame clones alone and lacks a portion of them. The table lists roughly 88,000 clones, 80% to 95% of them singletons. The sequenced sample was peripheral blood. Every receptor here comes from a woman between 45 and 60 years old in a cohort sampled during active COVID-19. CDR3s include the opening cysteine and the closing phenylalanine or tryptophan. Fields, in order: D gene, V gene, J gene, CDR3 protein. The D gene is left open where the match is weak.

D gene: TRBD1
V gene: TRBV7-3
J gene: TRBJ2-6
CDR3 protein: CASSFPPQGSSGANVLTF

D gene: NA
V gene: TRBV19
J gene: TRBJ2-7
CDR3 protein: CASSTKSQGFYEQYF

D gene: TRBD2
V gene: TRBV7-9
J gene: TRBJ2-5
CDR3 protein: CASSLGAGGPMEETQYF

D gene: TRBD1
V gene: TRBV4-2
J gene: TRBJ2-7
CDR3 protein: CASSQGTRDSEQYF

D gene: NA
V gene: TRBV30
J gene: TRBJ1-6
CDR3 protein: CAWSFGADSPLHF

D gene: TRBD2
V gene: TRBV5-4
J gene: TRBJ2-5
CDR3 protein: CASSLEASGPETQYF

D gene: NA
V gene: TRBV25-1
J gene: TRBJ1-2
CDR3 protein: CASRGARGKRGYGYTF

D gene: NA
V gene: TRBV5-1
J gene: TRBJ2-1
CDR3 protein: CASSSDARFQFF

D gene: NA
V gene: TRBV5-8
J gene: TRBJ2-7
CDR3 protein: CASSVGTAGARYEQYF

D gene: TRBD1
V gene: TRBV11-2
J gene: TRBJ2-6
CDR3 protein: CASSLRRDRLISGANVLTF

D gene: TRBD1
V gene: TRBV30
J gene: TRBJ2-5
CDR3 protein: CAWDRGRRETQYF

D gene: NA
V gene: TRBV5-1
J gene: TRBJ1-4
CDR3 protein: CASSLAVGPEKLFF

D gene: TRBD1
V gene: TRBV18
J gene: TRBJ1-2
CDR3 protein: CASSPETGNGYTF

D gene: NA
V gene: TRBV7-9
J gene: TRBJ2-7
CDR3 protein: CASSLAASYEQYF

D gene: TRBD1
V gene: TRBV27
J gene: TRBJ1-4
CDR3 protein: CASSLAGTGLEKLFF

D gene: NA
V gene: TRBV18
J gene: TRBJ2-5
CDR3 protein: CASSPPGGWETQYF

D gene: NA
V gene: TRBV6-5
J gene: TRBJ1-5
CDR3 protein: CASSLGQHNQPQHF

D gene: NA
V gene: TRBV3-1/TRBV3-2
J gene: TRBJ2-7
CDR3 protein: CASSQRDPYEQYF

D gene: NA
V gene: TRBV18
J gene: TRBJ2-5
CDR3 protein: CASSPPQGRWTQYF

D gene: NA
V gene: TRBV3-1/TRBV3-2
J gene: TRBJ1-2
CDR3 protein: CASSQGYASVNSGYGYTF

D gene: TRBD1
V gene: TRBV7-9
J gene: TRBJ1-6
CDR3 protein: CASSTDRANSPLHF

D gene: TRBD1
V gene: TRBV6-6
J gene: TRBJ2-7
CDR3 protein: CASRDRGYEQYF

D gene: TRBD1
V gene: TRBV7-9
J gene: TRBJ1-2
CDR3 protein: CASSLDRGGSGGYTF

D gene: NA
V gene: TRBV15
J gene: TRBJ1-5
CDR3 protein: CATSKGVSNQPQHF

D gene: TRBD2
V gene: TRBV5-6
J gene: TRBJ2-5
CDR3 protein: CASSLDPGLRAGQYF

D gene: NA
V gene: TRBV2
J gene: TRBJ1-2
CDR3 protein: CARRSSSGYGYTF

D gene: NA
V gene: TRBV7-9
J gene: TRBJ2-7
CDR3 protein: CASTIVGQGRYEQYF

D gene: NA
V gene: TRBV5-1
J gene: TRBJ2-7
CDR3 protein: CASSLVTGWSYEQYF

D gene: NA
V gene: TRBV5-5
J gene: TRBJ2-5
CDR3 protein: CASSLTPGQETQYF

D gene: NA
V gene: TRBV6-6
J gene: TRBJ1-5
CDR3 protein: CASSFGQLSNQPQHF

D gene: TRBD2
V gene: TRBV7-9
J gene: TRBJ2-1
CDR3 protein: CASSPGTSGRVGEQFF

D gene: TRBD2
V gene: TRBV18
J gene: TRBJ2-7
CDR3 protein: CASSPTGLAGGNEQYF

D gene: NA
V gene: TRBV29-1
J gene: TRBJ2-7
CDR3 protein: CSVVDGNSYEQYF

D gene: NA
V gene: TRBV5-5
J gene: TRBJ1-5
CDR3 protein: CASSLSGGAHQPQHF

D gene: NA
V gene: TRBV12-3/TRBV12-4
J gene: TRBJ1-1
CDR3 protein: CASSPQANTEAFF

D gene: NA
V gene: TRBV6-5
J gene: TRBJ2-1
CDR3 protein: CASSRSYNEQFF

D gene: NA
V gene: TRBV5-1
J gene: TRBJ1-4
CDR3 protein: CASSVDSTNEKLFF

D gene: TRBD1
V gene: TRBV18
J gene: TRBJ1-1
CDR3 protein: CASSRWTGVLTEAFF

D gene: TRBD1
V gene: TRBV10-3
J gene: TRBJ2-1
CDR3 protein: CAISESGQGALPVGEQFF

D gene: TRBD1
V gene: TRBV18
J gene: TRBJ2-5
CDR3 protein: CASSPVRPGQRETQYF

D gene: NA
V gene: TRBV5-6
J gene: TRBJ2-7
CDR3 protein: CASSLALEQYF

D gene: TRBD1
V gene: TRBV2
J gene: TRBJ1-3
CDR3 protein: CASRQQGSGNTIYF

D gene: NA
V gene: TRBV5-1
J gene: TRBJ1-1
CDR3 protein: CASSPEAVPNTEAFF

D gene: TRBD1
V gene: TRBV7-9
J gene: TRBJ2-7
CDR3 protein: CASSPVPRTGATYEQYF

D gene: TRBD1
V gene: TRBV3-1/TRBV3-2
J gene: TRBJ2-1
CDR3 protein: CASSFRDRVNNEQFF

D gene: NA
V gene: TRBV11-2
J gene: TRBJ1-1
CDR3 protein: CASQVLGGETEAFF

D gene: TRBD2
V gene: TRBV9
J gene: TRBJ2-1
CDR3 protein: CASSRTLAGGPEQEFF

D gene: TRBD1
V gene: TRBV27
J gene: TRBJ2-7
CDR3 protein: CASSRDRGTSYEQYF

D gene: NA
V gene: TRBV4-1
J gene: TRBJ1-2
CDR3 protein: CASSQVLRGGYTF

D gene: TRBD2
V gene: TRBV3-1/TRBV3-2
J gene: TRBJ2-3
CDR3 protein: CASSHRRLAPFTDTQYF

D gene: TRBD2
V gene: TRBV5-1
J gene: TRBJ2-7
CDR3 protein: CASSLASPGTSGSYEQYF